The entry below describes one T cell receptor beta chain. As yet, its antigen is unknown. Scientists made TCR beta libraries using quantitative 5'-RACE with molecular barcodes. TCRdb called the 5' RACE reads again in MiXCR, with one record for every CDR3 protein. The data hold approximately 400,000 distinct CDR3 sequences, with roughly 17% observed a single time. The CDR3 totals 16 residues. V was pared by 0 bases and J by 4 bases, with 3 bases of the junction left unmatched. Germline CDR1 reads LGHDT; CDR2 reads YNNKEL (reference sequence). The data belong to a study of CD8 T cells in ankylosing spondylitis. Points from the study as a whole: Blood from ankylosing spondylitis patients appeared to carry a characteristic roughly 8-variant TCR beta motif. In the blood and synovial fluid of reactive arthritis, some motif variants had been previously reported. Disease-associated clones were reportedly significantly overrepresented in matched ankylosing spondylitis synovial fluid.

This TCR came from a male donor with ankylosing spondylitis. Sequencing was done on a sample of blood, either unsorted or a sorted T cell fraction (not recorded which). The chain is built from TRBV3-1 and TRBJ2-5, with TRBD2 matching over 12 bases. The CDR3 DNA reads TGTGCCAGCAGCCAAGAGGCTAGCGGGAGGGGAGAGACCCAGTACTTC. Amino acid sequence: CASSQEASGRGETQYF.